Listed here are 22 T cell receptor beta chains from one sample, sequenced in a study of shared clonotypes between healthy human individuals. Sequencing used immunoSEQ multiplex PCR; TCRdb keeps in-frame clones, though not all of them. Seen here are about 660,000 clones, around 67% observed once, and the top ten hold approximately 1.8%. Material for sequencing was memory CD4+ T cells sorted from blood. The subset here: CD45RA-negative fraction. The receptors derive from a woman between 25 and 40 years old in good health.

This sequence joins TRBV19 and TRBJ2-1, with 10 bases matching TRBD2. V lost 3 bases and J lost 8; bases outside the gene matches: 10. The CDR3 has 16 amino acids. The germline gives CDR1 LNHDA, CDR2 SQIVND (reference sequence). The CDR3 bases are TGTGCCAGTAGTATTCAGCTAGCGGGAGTGGGCCATGAGCAGTTCTTC. Protein product: CASSIQLAGVGHEQFF.

This sequence joins TRBV6-1 and TRBJ2-7; D not certain. CDR3 length: 13 residues. V was clipped by 8 bases and J by 1 base, with 12 bases between them. The germline V gene has CDR1 MNHNS and CDR2 SASEGT. CDR3 sequence (DNA): TGTGCCAGCGCCCGCGCGGAGTCCTACGAGCAGTACTTC. Translated: CASARAESYEQYF.

The V gene is TRBV14, the J gene TRBJ2-1, with no clear D. Trimming removed 4 bases from V and 6 bases from J, with 4 bases in between. CDR3 size: 11 residues. Germline V gene sequence: CDR1 SGHDN, CDR2 FVKESK. CDR3 sequence: CASSPLNEQFF. CDR3 bases: TGTGCCAGCAGCCCCCTCAATGAGCAGTTCTTC.

This chain uses TRBV7-5 with TRBJ2-7; the table's D gene call, TRBD2, was not cross checked with the DNA. TRBV7-5 is recorded as a pseudogene. The CDR3 contains 15 residues. CDR3 DNA: TGTGTCAGAAGCTTATGGGGACTAGCGGGAGTCGAGCAGTACTTC. It translates to CVRSLWGLAGVEQYF.

About this clone: A far larger clone lies a single base away; this is likely a read error. Additional DNA sequences in this sample encode the identical CDR3. The chain links TRBV6-1 to TRBJ1-2; TRBD1 matches 7 bases. This CDR3 has 14 residues. Looked up from germline, CDR1 is MNHNS and CDR2 is SASEGT. CDR3 coding DNA: TGTGCCAGTAGTGGGACAGCGCCTAACTATGGCTACACCTTC. It codes for CASSGTAPNYGYTF.

The rearrangement uses TRBV6-5 and TRBJ1-4; perhaps TRBD1 as D (5 bases). CDR3 length: 14 amino acids. In germline, CDR1 is MNHEY, CDR2 SVGAGI. V lost 2 bases and J 8 bases, leaving 12 bases between the germline ends. The CDR3 region is CASSYLTGDEKLFF. In DNA, the CDR3 is TGTGCCAGCAGTTACCTTACAGGAGACGAAAAACTGTTTTTT.

This chain connects TRBV6-1 to TRBJ1-3, with a possible D match to TRBD1 (5 bases). The CDR3 extends over 14 amino acids. V lost 7 bases, J lost 3 bases, and 13 bases lay in between. Germline-derived CDR1 and CDR2 are MNHNS and SASEGT. DNA for the CDR3: TGTGCCAGCATGTCTGGGACCGTTGGAAACACCATATATTTT. Protein sequence: CASMSGTVGNTIYF.

The J gene is TRBJ1-2, the V gene TRBV2, with a possible D match to TRBD1 (6 bases). Trimming shortened V by 5 bases and J by 4 bases, and 11 bases separated the two germline ends. The CDR3 totals 13 residues. Germline V lookup: CDR1 SNHLY, CDR2 FYNNEI. The CDR3 DNA follows: TGTGCCAGCAGTAGACAGGACCTCTATGGCTACACCTTC. It is translated as CASSRQDLYGYTF.

This clone showed up just a few times. The rearrangement joins TRBV28 to TRBJ2-3, with 14 bases matching TRBD2. Germline values: CDR1 MDHEN, CDR2 SYDVKM. The CDR3 contains 20 residues. V lost 6 bases to trimming and J lost 3 bases; unmatched junction nucleotides: 17. CDR3: CASSPLPGLAGEGGTDTQYF. In DNA form, the CDR3 reads TGTGCCAGCAGCCCGCTCCCGGGACTAGCGGGAGAAGGTGGGACAGATACGCAGTATTTT. The whole variable domain, filled in from reference TRBV28 and TRBJ2-3, reads DVKVTQSSRYLVKRTGEKVFLECVQDMDHENMFWYRQDPGLGLRLIYFSYDVKMKEKGDIPEGYSVSREKKERFSLILESASTNQTSMYLCASSPLPGLAGEGGTDTQYFGPGTRLTVL.

The V call is TRBV28, the J call TRBJ1-2, with D possibly TRBD1 on 6 matching bases. CDR1 MDHEN and CDR2 SYDVKM come from the germline V gene. The CDR3 contains 14 residues. With 3 bases removed from V and 6 bases from J, the gap between germline ends came to 14 bases. This chain's CDR3 is CASSFPGQMDGYTF. CDR3 bases: TGTGCCAGCAGTTTCCCCGGACAGATGGATGGCTACACCTTC.

The rearrangement links TRBV23-1 to TRBJ2-1; D tentatively fits TRBD1 or TRBD2 (6 bases each). TRBV23-1 is sorted into the ORF group, with uncertain function. This CDR3 has 18 amino acids. V shed 0 bases and J shed 6 bases, with 21 bases lying between them. CDR3 residues: CASSQSTRGDGVGNEQFF. As DNA, the CDR3 is TGCGCCAGCAGTCAATCGACTAGGGGGGACGGAGTAGGCAATGAGCAGTTCTTC.

This clone was seen a handful of times. This chain uses TRBV7-9 with TRBJ1-4, with 7 nucleotides matching TRBD1. From germline, CDR1 is SEHNR and CDR2 FQNEAQ (reference sequence). The CDR3 consists of 16 residues. Unmatched junction bases numbered 6, after V lost 5 bases and J lost 0 bases. The CDR3 DNA reads as TGTGCCAGCAGCGCCTGGGACAGTGCAACTAATGAAAAACTGTTTTTT. Its protein product is CASSAWDSATNEKLFF.

This rearrangement joins TRBV30 to TRBJ1-2; the D is unclear. The CDR3 contains 12 residues. The V and J ends lost 4 bases and 3 bases respectively, with 9 bases between them. Germline V gives CDR1 GTSNPN, CDR2 SVGIG (reference sequence). CDR3 nucleotides: TGTGCCTGGACCGGCGGGGACTATGGCTACACCTTC. Translated: CAWTGGDYGYTF.

This clone was seen at least ten times. Here the CDR3 DNA reads TGTGCCAGCAGTTTGGCGGAAGGCTACGAGCAGTACTTC. Its translation: CASSLAEGYEQYF. This chain uses TRBV6-5 with TRBJ2-7, with unresolved D. The germline V and J ends were trimmed by 4 bases and 3 bases, with 10 bases remaining between them. The germline V gene has CDR1 MNHEY and CDR2 SVGAGI. This CDR3 spans 13 amino acids.

This clone has a handful of counts. The chain combines TRBV28 with TRBJ2-7; D possibly corresponds to TRBD2 (7 bases). The CDR3 contains 15 residues. Trimming shortened V by 4 bases and J by 0 bases, and 13 bases separated the two germline ends. The germline CDR1 and CDR2 sequences are MDHEN and SYDVKM. The CDR3 DNA follows: TGTGCCAGCAGTTCTCCGGGGGGCTACTCCTACGAGCAGTACTTC. It translates to CASSSPGGYSYEQYF.

The chain employs TRBV6-1 and TRBJ2-1, with TRBD2 matching over 15 bases. The CDR3 has 16 amino acids. V lost 4 bases to trimming and J lost 8 bases; unmatched junction nucleotides: 6. Germline-derived CDR1 and CDR2 are MNHNS and SASEGT. The CDR3, as DNA: TGTGCCAGCAGTGGAAGTGGGACTAGCGGGAGGCATGAGCAGTTCTTC. As protein: CASSGSGTSGRHEQFF.

V is TRBV19 and J is TRBJ1-2, with 7 bases matching TRBD1. Germline V CDR1 and CDR2: LNHDA, SQIVND (reference sequence). The CDR3 covers 14 residues. J lost 4 bases, V lost 4 bases, and 6 bases had no gene match. In nucleotides, the CDR3 is TGTGCCAGTAGTACGAACAGGGGAGGCTATGGCTACACCTTC. Translating gives CASSTNRGGYGYTF.

On this clone itself: The sample contains more than one DNA sequence encoding this CDR3. The chain joins TRBV5-1 to TRBJ2-7, with 8 nucleotides matching TRBD2. Germline values: CDR1 SGHRS, CDR2 YFSETQ. This CDR3 is 15 amino acids long. V shed 0 bases, J shed 0 bases, and the junction held 2 bases outside the gene matches. In nucleotides, the CDR3 is TGCGCCAGCAGCTTGGATGGACTAGCCTCCTACGAGCAGTACTTC. Its translation is CASSLDGLASYEQYF. The full variable domain, in which reference TRBV5-1 and TRBJ2-7 provide the parts outside the CDR3, is KAGVTQTPRYLIKTRGQQVTLSCSPISGHRSVSWYQQTPGQGLQFLFEYFSETQRNKGNFPGRFSGRQFSNSRSEMNVSTLELGDSALYLCASSLDGLASYEQYFGPGTRLTVT.

The chain combines TRBV5-4 with TRBJ2-5, with 10 bases identical to TRBD1. In germline, CDR1 is SGHNT, CDR2 YYREEE (reference sequence). With V trimmed by 5 bases and J by 4 bases, 5 bases remained unmatched. The CDR3 covers 14 residues. The CDR3 loop reads CASSQDRGRETQYF. DNA for the CDR3: TGTGCCAGCAGTCAGGACAGGGGGAGAGAGACCCAGTACTTC.

The sample holds many counts of this clone. This chain joins TRBV28 and TRBJ2-7; 10 positions match TRBD1. V lost 8 bases, J lost 1 base, and 8 bases stayed unmatched. The CDR3 covers 15 residues. The germline V gene has CDR1 MDHEN and CDR2 SYDVKM. Written as DNA, the CDR3 is TGTGCCAGCGGATCGGGACAGGGGACTTCCTACGAGCAGTACTTC. Translation: CASGSGQGTSYEQYF.

The rearrangement uses TRBV5-1 and TRBJ2-5; 12 nucleotides agree with TRBD1. CDR3 length equals 15 residues. Per the germline V gene, CDR1 is SGHRS and CDR2 is YFSETQ. Trimming cost V 1 base and J 5 bases; bases outside gene matches: 3. CDR3 coding DNA: TGCGCCAGCAGCTTGAGGGACAGGGGGCGCGAGACCCAGTACTTC. Translating it yields CASSLRDRGRETQYF.

This sequence joins TRBV7-9 and TRBJ1-4; D gene ambiguous. Germline V gives CDR1 SEHNR, CDR2 FQNEAQ (reference sequence). The V end was cut by 3 bases, the J end by 7 bases, with 15 bases between. CDR3 length: 15 amino acids. CDR3 bases: TGTGCCAGCAGCTTTCCAGGACCCGGCGGTGAAAAACTGTTTTTT. This gives the protein CASSFPGPGGEKLFF.